The rows below give T cell receptor beta chains drawn from one sample of a study of shared clonotypes between healthy human individuals. Here immunoSEQ multiplex PCR was the method, and the copy in TCRdb shows in-frame clones only, minus some. Among roughly 2 million clones listed, less than 95% were seen once. The sample consisted of naive CD8+ T cells sorted from blood. The receptors were gathered from a man younger than 30 in good health. Both conserved end residues are part of each CDR3. Fields, in order: V gene, D gene, clone size, J gene, CDR3 protein, CDR3 DNA. A D gene is named only where the DNA matches it firmly. Not all rows give a size; the values are once, few, many and, for expanded clones, a class.

TRBV15	-	-	TRBJ1-5	CATSRDLGNQPQHF	TGTGCCACCAGCAGAGATCTTGGAAATCAGCCCCAGCATTTT
TRBV18	-	-	TRBJ2-7	CASSPPGDEGMESYEQYF	TGTGCCAGCTCTCCCCCAGGAGACGAAGGGATGGAATCCTACGAGCAGTACTTC
TRBV14	-	-	TRBJ2-2	CASSPVERANTGELFF	TGTGCCAGCAGCCCCGTCGAGAGGGCCAACACCGGGGAGCTGTTTTTT
TRBV6-1	-	-	TRBJ2-3	CASTPPIGTDTQYF	TGTGCCAGCACTCCGCCCATAGGCACAGATACGCAGTATTTT
TRBV6-1	-	-	TRBJ2-7	CASSGPNYEQYF	TGTGCCAGCAGTGGACCGAACTACGAGCAGTACTTC
TRBV19	-	-	TRBJ1-4	CASSIAWMAGPFEKLFF	TGTGCCAGTAGTATAGCTTGGATGGCCGGGCCGTTTGAAAAACTGTTTTTT
TRBV6-5	-	-	TRBJ1-5	CASSPTQGLFQHF	TGTGCCAGCAGTCCGACTCAGGGGCTTTTCCAGCATTTT
TRBV6-4	-	-	TRBJ1-3	CASSDFFDSGNTIYF	TGTGCCAGCAGTGACTTTTTTGATTCTGGAAACACCATATATTTT
TRBV28	TRBD1	-	TRBJ2-7	CASSSDRERDYEQYF	TGTGCCAGCAGCTCGGACAGGGAGAGGGACTACGAGCAGTACTTC
TRBV27	TRBD2	-	TRBJ2-1	CASSSATSGSSYNEQFF	TGTGCCAGCAGTTCCGCGACTAGCGGGAGCTCCTACAATGAGCAGTTCTTC
TRBV5-1	-	-	TRBJ2-1	CASSLDLDSYNEQFF	TGCGCCAGCAGCTTGGACCTAGACTCCTACAATGAGCAGTTCTTC
TRBV14	-	-	TRBJ2-7	CASSQDSEVSYEQYF	TGTGCCAGCAGCCAAGATTCAGAAGTCTCCTACGAGCAGTACTTC
TRBV6-1	-	-	TRBJ2-1	CASSEALRWGDNEQFF	TGTGCCAGCAGTGAAGCACTCAGGTGGGGTGACAATGAGCAGTTCTTC
TRBV6-1	-	-	TRBJ1-1	CASSELGQNTEAFF	TGTGCCAGCAGTGAACTCGGTCAAAACACTGAAGCTTTCTTT
TRBV6-6	-	once	TRBJ2-1	CASSTTAGSSYNEQFF	TGTGCCAGCAGTACCACGGCGGGAAGCTCCTACAATGAGCAGTTCTTC
TRBV11-2	-	-	TRBJ2-7	CASSFKMAPYEQYF	TGTGCCAGCAGCTTTAAGATGGCCCCCTACGAGCAGTACTTC
TRBV15	TRBD2	-	TRBJ2-3	CATSRDSTSGRDTQYF	TGTGCCACCAGCAGAGATAGTACTAGCGGGAGGGATACGCAGTATTTT
TRBV19	-	-	TRBJ1-5	CASSMRQEGQPQHF	TGTGCCAGTAGTATGAGACAGGAGGGTCAGCCCCAGCATTTT
TRBV27	-	once	TRBJ2-7	CASSSGQTHEQYF	TGTGCCAGCAGTTCCGGACAGACCCACGAGCAGTACTTC
TRBV13	TRBD2	-	TRBJ2-1	CASSLEGLAGVFTDEQFF	TGTGCCAGCAGCTTAGAAGGTCTAGCGGGAGTGTTTACGGATGAGCAGTTCTTC
TRBV29-1	TRBD1	-	TRBJ2-7	CSVVGGQGYEQYF	TGCAGCGTTGTAGGGGGACAGGGGTACGAGCAGTACTTC
TRBV5-6	-	-	TRBJ2-1	CASSWNIYNEQFF	TGTGCCAGCAGCTGGAATATTTACAATGAGCAGTTCTTC
TRBV7-9	TRBD1	-	TRBJ2-5	CASSPLQGQETQYF	TGTGCCAGCAGCCCATTACAGGGGCAAGAGACCCAGTACTTC
TRBV7-8	-	once	TRBJ2-1	CASSLGKVSGLYNEQFF	TGTGCCAGCAGCTTAGGTAAGGTTAGCGGTCTCTACAATGAGCAGTTCTTC
TRBV30	-	-	TRBJ2-7	CAWQGITAAYEQYF	TGTGCCTGGCAAGGGATAACAGCGGCCTACGAGCAGTACTTC
TRBV4-2	-	-	TRBJ1-2	CASSFRTENYGYTF	TGTGCCAGCAGCTTCCGGACGGAGAACTATGGCTACACCTTC
TRBV4-2	-	-	TRBJ2-1	CASSQEGEALSNEQFF	TGTGCCAGCAGCCAAGAAGGCGAAGCCCTCAGCAATGAGCAGTTCTTC
TRBV11-2	TRBD1	-	TRBJ2-2	CASSPRAGQGDGELFF	TGTGCCAGCAGCCCCCGAGCGGGACAGGGGGACGGGGAGCTGTTTTTT
TRBV5-1	TRBD1	-	TRBJ2-7	CASSDRASSYEQYF	TGCGCCAGCAGCGACAGGGCTAGCTCCTACGAGCAGTACTTC
TRBV27	TRBD1	-	TRBJ2-7	CASSLRQGNSEQYF	TGTGCCAGCAGTTTAAGACAGGGGAATAGCGAGCAGTACTTC
TRBV2	TRBD2	-	TRBJ2-1	CASSGPGLADSYNEQFF	TGTGCCAGCAGTGGCCCCGGGCTAGCGGACTCCTACAATGAGCAGTTCTTC
TRBV5-1	-	-	TRBJ2-3	CASSLYGQTTDTQYF	TGCGCCAGCAGCTTGTACGGACAGACGACAGATACGCAGTATTTT